This entry lists 2 T cell receptor beta chains sequenced from one sample in a study of cytomegalovirus exposure and HLA in healthy donors. The study ran its PCR with 60 Vbeta and 13 Jbeta primers. Clones were sequenced by immunoSEQ multiplex PCR, and TCRdb holds only the in-frame ones, with some missing. The sample includes under 200,000 clones, roughly 79% of them seen just once. The material sequenced was PBMCs. The receptors stem from a man aged 25 to 40 in good health and CMV-seronegative.

The chain uses TRBV19 and TRBJ2-1; D may be TRBD1 (5 bases). Germline V lookup: CDR1 LNHDA, CDR2 SQIVND (reference sequence). The CDR3 is 16 residues long. V was clipped by 2 bases and J by 0 bases, with 11 bases between them. The CDR3 nucleotides are TGTGCCAGTAGTATACAGGGCTGGAGCTCCTACAATGAGCAGTTCTTC. It encodes CASSIQGWSSYNEQFF. The full variable domain, its missing parts supplied by reference TRBV19 and TRBJ2-1, is DGGITQSPKYLFRKEGQNVTLSCEQNLNHDAMYWYRQDPGQGLRLIYYSQIVNDFQKGDIAEGYSVSREKKESFPLTVTSAQKNPTAFYLCASSIQGWSSYNEQFFGPGTRLTVL.

The rearrangement uses TRBV15 and TRBJ2-1, with TRBD1 identical over 8 bases. Trimming took 3 bases from V and 0 from J; bases not matched to a gene: 4. Germline lookup yields CDR1 LNHNV and CDR2 YYDKDF (reference sequence). This CDR3 has 16 residues. The CDR3 DNA is TGTGCCACCAGCAGTTGGGGGACAGGCTCCTACAATGAGCAGTTCTTC. Translating gives CATSSWGTGSYNEQFF.